The 14 T cell receptor beta chains below all came from one sample that was sequenced in a study of CD8+ T cells in alopecia areata. TCR sequencing used cDNA made by reverse transcription of extracted RNA. Sequencing was performed with immunoSEQ multiplex PCR; in TCRdb, only in-frame clones are kept and a portion is missing. The table has some 190,000 clones, more than 50% seen once. Documented treatment: oral pan-JAK inhibitor, 5-10 mg twice daily. Specimen: CD4+ T cells sorted from blood, collected at week 24, from a patient treated with tofacitinib. Receptors were obtained from a human donor with alopecia areata.

The chain is built from TRBV20-1 and TRBJ2-5; D is undetermined. The V gene lost 2 bases and the J gene lost 2 bases, with 3 bases spanning the gap. The length of the CDR3 is 11 residues. CDR1 is DFQATT, CDR2 SNEGSKA, per germline (reference sequence). Here the CDR3 reads CSARKQETQYF. The CDR3 nucleotides read TGCAGTGCTAGAAAACAAGAGACCCAGTACTTC.

This clone is a singleton in its sample. The chain couples TRBV30 to TRBJ2-1; 7 nucleotides agree with TRBD1. The CDR3 totals 14 residues. Germline CDR1 GTSNPN, CDR2 SVGIG (reference sequence). V lost 2 bases and J lost 10; bases outside the gene matches: 11. The DNA of the CDR3 is TGTGCCTGGAGTCCCCAGACAGGGCGCTTGGAGCAGTTCTTC. The encoded protein is CAWSPQTGRLEQFF.

The chain uses TRBV29-1 and TRBJ1-2; tentatively, D is TRBD1 (5 bases). Deletions cut 7 bases from V and 8 bases from J, with 17 bases between. The CDR3 contains 12 residues. Germline lookup yields CDR1 SQVTM and CDR2 ANQGSEA. The CDR3 nucleotides are TGCAGCGGGATGCAGGGAGTGGGCGGCTACACCTTC. The encoded protein is CSGMQGVGGYTF. Variable domain in full (rest from reference TRBV29-1 and TRBJ1-2): SAVISQKPSRDICQRGTSLTIQCQVDSQVTMMFWYRQQPGQSLTLIATANQGSEATYESGFVIDKFPISRPNLTFSTLTVSNMSPEDSSIYLCSGMQGVGGYTFGSGTRLTVV.

This chain connects TRBV27 to TRBJ2-7; D might be TRBD2 (5 bases). V shed 3 bases and J shed 6 bases, with 9 bases lying between them. Germline V gene sequence: CDR1 MNHEY, CDR2 SMNVEV (reference sequence). This CDR3 spans 12 amino acids. For the CDR3, the DNA is TGTGCCAGCAGTTTCGCCCGGGGCGAGCAGTACTTC. Its protein is CASSFARGEQYF.

This chain links TRBV9 with TRBJ2-6; tentative D call: TRBD1 (6 bases). This CDR3 has 16 residues. With 5 bases removed from V and 2 bases from J, the gap between germline ends came to 14 bases. Germline V lookup: CDR1 SGDLS, CDR2 YYNGEE. The DNA for the CDR3 is TGTGCCAGCAGGGTCAGGGGCCAACCTGGGGCCAACGTCCTGACTTTC. Protein product: CASRVRGQPGANVLTF.

This clone has just a few counts. V gene TRBV7-2 combines with J gene TRBJ2-3; TRBD2 agrees at 9 bases. CDR3 length: 16 residues. CDR1 is SGHTA and CDR2 is FQGNSA in the germline V gene. The V and J ends lost 1 base and 9 bases, in that order; junction bases with no gene match: 11. CDR3 nucleotides: TGTGCCAGCAGCTTAGAATCCGGGGGACTAGCTCGAACGCAGTATTTT. Amino acids: CASSLESGGLARTQYF.

The table lists this clone with many counts. The V and J genes are TRBV5-4 and TRBJ1-6; 10 nucleotides match TRBD1. J gave up 12 bases and V 3 bases, and 6 bases lay outside the gene matches. Looked up from germline, CDR1 is SGHNT and CDR2 is YYREEE (reference sequence). The CDR3 runs to 14 residues. CDR3 sequence: CASSSGTGVLPLHF. The CDR3 DNA reads TGTGCCAGCAGCTCCGGGACAGGGGTCTTACCCCTCCACTTT.

Comment on this clone: Other DNA sequences within the sample encode an identical CDR3. V is TRBV4-3 and J is TRBJ2-5, with 9 positions matching TRBD1. CDR3 length: 13 residues. Germline assignment: CDR1 LGHNA and CDR2 YSLEER. J was trimmed by 3 bases and V by 4 bases; bases with no gene match: 0. The CDR3: CASSRDREETQYF. Here the CDR3 DNA reads TGCGCCAGCAGCCGGGACAGGGAAGAGACCCAGTACTTC.

In its sample, this clone was seen a few times. This sequence joins TRBV30 and TRBJ1-2; weak D call: TRBD1 (5 bases). Trimming shortened V by 3 bases and J by 7 bases, and 9 bases separated the two germline ends. Germline V CDR1 and CDR2: GTSNPN, SVGIG (reference sequence). The CDR3 has 11 residues. In nucleotides, the CDR3 is TGTGCCTGGAGCGACAGTCTTGGCTACACCTTC. Residues: CAWSDSLGYTF. Complete variable domain (other parts from reference TRBV30 and TRBJ1-2): SQTIHQWPATLVQPVGSPLSLECTVEGTSNPNLYWYRQAAGRGLQLLFYSVGIGQISSEVPQNLSASRPQDRQFILSSKKLLLSDSGFYLCAWSDSLGYTFGSGTRLTVV.

The chain carries TRBV4-3 and TRBJ2-1; 13 nucleotides align to TRBD2. Germline V gene lookup returns CDR1 LGHNA and CDR2 YSLEER. The V and J ends lost 5 bases and 9 bases, in that order; junction bases with no gene match: 13. The CDR3 sequence is 17 residues long. The CDR3 loop is CASSNTLAGGPRGEQFF. CDR3 DNA sequence: TGCGCCAGCAGCAACACACTAGCGGGGGGGCCGAGGGGTGAGCAGTTCTTC.

The J gene is TRBJ1-4, the V gene TRBV29-1; no clear D gene. This CDR3 is built from 13 residues. The V and J ends lost 4 bases and 4 bases respectively, with 10 bases between them. Germline V gene sequence: CDR1 SQVTM, CDR2 ANQGSEA. The CDR3 nucleotides read TGCAGCGTTGGCTACAGCTTTAATGAAAAACTGTTTTTT. Its protein product is CSVGYSFNEKLFF.

The chain couples TRBV4-1 to TRBJ1-6, with D uncertain. This CDR3 spans 14 amino acids. The V gene lost 0 bases and the J gene lost 7 bases, with 7 bases spanning the gap. The V gene's germline CDR1 is MGHRA and CDR2 YSYEKL. CDR3 loop: CASSQEWPNSPLHF. The CDR3 region has the DNA TGCGCCAGCAGCCAAGAGTGGCCGAATTCACCCCTCCACTTT.

The CDR3 sequence: CSVGELQETQYF. The CDR3 DNA sequence: TGCAGCGTTGGGGAGCTCCAAGAGACCCAGTACTTC. The rearrangement joins TRBV29-1 to TRBJ2-5, with D possibly TRBD2 on 5 matching bases. Trimming took 4 bases from V and 1 from J, leaving 7 bases between them. This CDR3 has 12 amino acids. Germline V gene sequence: CDR1 SQVTM, CDR2 ANQGSEA. Based on the CDR3 plus reference TRBV29-1 and TRBJ2-5, the full variable domain is SAVISQKPSRDICQRGTSLTIQCQVDSQVTMMFWYRQQPGQSLTLIATANQGSEATYESGFVIDKFPISRPNLTFSTLTVSNMSPEDSSIYLCSVGELQETQYFGPGTRLLVL.

The chain combines TRBV13 with TRBJ2-4; tentatively, D is TRBD1 (5 bases). CDR1 is PRHDT, CDR2 FYEKMQ, per germline (reference sequence). The CDR3 length is 17 residues. Trimming removed 0 bases at V and 1 base at J, with 13 bases between. The DNA for the CDR3 is TGTGCCAGCAGCTTAGGATTCAGGGTCCAGGCCAAAAACATTCAGTACTTC. Encoded protein: CASSLGFRVQAKNIQYF. Looking up the rest from reference TRBV13 and TRBJ2-4 gives the full variable domain: AAGVIQSPRHLIKEKRETATLKCYPIPRHDTVYWYQQGPGQDPQFLISFYEKMQSDKGSIPDRFSAQQFSDYHSELNMSSLELGDSALYFCASSLGFRVQAKNIQYFGAGTRLSVL.